Each of the 24 T cell receptor beta chains below was sequenced from the same sample in a study of cytomegalovirus exposure and HLA in healthy donors. PCR primers comprised 60 Vbeta and 13 Jbeta primers. Sequenced by immunoSEQ multiplex PCR; TCRdb stores in-frame clones only, minus some. The sample records some 120,000 clones, over 70% being singletons. The source material was PBMCs. The receptors were gathered from a woman between 18 and 29 years old in good health and CMV-seronegative.

DNA for the CDR3: TGTGCCAGCAGTTTGGGGACAGACTATGGCTACACCTTC. This translates into CASSLGTDYGYTF. V gene TRBV28 combines with J gene TRBJ1-2; 7 bases are shared with TRBD1. Germline V lookup: CDR1 MDHEN, CDR2 SYDVKM. The CDR3 runs 13 residues. Germline trimming cut 3 bases from V and 3 bases from J; bases unmatched to any gene: 1.

This clone came up a few times. The rearrangement uses TRBV7-9 and TRBJ1-2; tentatively, D is TRBD1 (6 bases). The CDR3 has 16 residues. Germline V gene sequence: CDR1 SEHNR, CDR2 FQNEAQ (reference sequence). Trimming shortened V by 6 bases and J by 1 base, and 18 bases separated the two germline ends. CDR3 protein: CASSDFSGDINYGYTF. CDR3 coding DNA: TGTGCCAGCAGTGACTTCTCCGGGGACATTAACTATGGCTACACCTTC.

The genes are TRBV25-1 and TRBJ1-4; D is possibly TRBD1 (5 bases). The CDR3 has 16 residues. Germline-derived CDR1 and CDR2 are MGHDK and SYGVNS. Trimming took 0 bases from V and 3 from J, leaving 11 bases between them. The CDR3 reads CASSEYGAGPNEKLFF. CDR3 bases: TGTGCCAGCAGTGAATATGGGGCAGGGCCTAATGAAAAACTGTTTTTT.

The rearrangement links TRBV4-1 to TRBJ1-1; 7 bases agree with TRBD1. Trimming took 1 base from V and 1 from J; bases not matched to a gene: 3. CDR1 and CDR2 (germline): MGHRA, YSYEKL. The CDR3 totals 15 residues. For the CDR3, the DNA is TGCGCCAGCAGCCAAGCGGGACAGTCGAACACTGAAGCTTTCTTT. Its translation: CASSQAGQSNTEAFF.

This clone was detected only a few times. The chain recombines TRBV2 with TRBJ2-5; perhaps TRBD2 as D (7 bases). In germline, CDR1 is SNHLY, CDR2 FYNNEI. The CDR3 is 13 amino acids. Deletions cut 4 bases from V and 4 bases from J, with 10 bases between. CDR3 coding DNA: TGTGCCAGCAGTGCCGGGGGGCCAGAGACCCAGTACTTC. It specifies CASSAGGPETQYF.

J is TRBJ1-1 and V is TRBV19, with a weak D call TRBD1 (5 bases). V dropped 2 bases and J dropped 7 bases, with 17 bases sitting between them. Germline V gene data show CDR1 as LNHDA and CDR2 as SQIVND (reference sequence). The CDR3 runs 15 residues. CDR3 DNA: TGTGCCAGTAGTATAAGGGCAGGGAGGATGGATGAAGCTTTCTTT. Its translation: CASSIRAGRMDEAFF.

The chain combines TRBV7-9 with TRBJ1-4; TRBD1 aligns across 7 bases. This CDR3 has 15 amino acids. The trim removed 4 bases at V and 4 bases at J, leaving 6 bases unmatched. The V gene's germline CDR1 is SEHNR and CDR2 FQNEAQ (reference sequence). Here the CDR3 DNA reads TGTGCCAGCAGCTCAGGGGACAGAAATAATGAAAAACTGTTTTTT. This encodes CASSSGDRNNEKLFF.

This chain links TRBV7-3 with TRBJ2-2; D gene ambiguous. With 1 base removed from V and 2 bases from J, the gap between germline ends came to 5 bases. This CDR3 has 14 residues. Germline V gives CDR1 SGHTA, CDR2 FQGTGA. The CDR3 protein is CASSLKLNTGELFF. The DNA of the CDR3 is TGTGCCAGCAGCTTAAAACTCAACACCGGGGAGCTGTTTTTT. The variable domain in full, with the rest retrieved from reference TRBV7-3 and TRBJ2-2, is GAGVSQTPSNKVTEKGKYVELRCDPISGHTALYWYRQSLGQGPEFLIYFQGTGAADDSGLPNDRFFAVRPEGSVSTLKIQRTERGDSAVYLCASSLKLNTGELFFGEGSRLTVL.

This sequence joins TRBV28 and TRBJ1-5; no reliable D call. The CDR3 runs 14 residues. Germline loops: CDR1 MDHEN, CDR2 SYDVKM. The V gene lost 4 bases and the J gene lost 6 bases, with 13 bases spanning the gap. The CDR3 DNA follows: TGTGCCAGCAGTTCTCAATATGGAGTTCAGCCCCAGCATTTT. Translation: CASSSQYGVQPQHF. The variable domain in full, with the rest retrieved from reference TRBV28 and TRBJ1-5, is DVKVTQSSRYLVKRTGEKVFLECVQDMDHENMFWYRQDPGLGLRLIYFSYDVKMKEKGDIPEGYSVSREKKERFSLILESASTNQTSMYLCASSSQYGVQPQHFGDGTRLSIL.

The gene calls are TRBV11-3 and TRBJ2-5; 9 bases map to TRBD1. J lost 5 bases, V lost 4 bases, and 5 bases had no gene match. Germline V gene lookup returns CDR1 SGHNT and CDR2 YENEEA. The CDR3 has 14 amino acids. This chain's CDR3 is CASSSQGAGETQYF. CDR3 DNA: TGTGCCAGCAGCTCACAGGGGGCAGGGGAGACCCAGTACTTC.

The gene calls are TRBV25-1 and TRBJ1-6; D is ambiguous. This CDR3 has 14 amino acids. Trimming pared 4 bases from V and 9 bases from J, leaving 13 bases between. CDR1 is MGHDK, CDR2 SYGVNS, per germline. The CDR3 DNA reads as TGTGCCAGCAGTGCCCCCCCCAGGCCTTCACCCCTCCACTTT. It yields the protein CASSAPPRPSPLHF.

This clone was seen a few times. This chain joins TRBV4-1 and TRBJ1-3, with 7 nucleotides matching TRBD1. Losses at the gene ends were 3 bases for V and 6 bases for J; bases not matched to a gene: 8. CDR3 length: 15 residues. The germline gives CDR1 MGHRA, CDR2 YSYEKL. CDR3 loop: CASSHDGQELNTIYF. CDR3 nucleotides: TGCGCCAGCAGCCATGACGGACAGGAGTTAAACACCATATATTTT.

V usage is TRBV9 and J usage is TRBJ1-1, with D hard to call. The V end was cut by 0 bases, the J end by 1 base, with 7 bases between. CDR1 and CDR2 from the germline V gene are SGDLS and YYNGEE. The CDR3 covers 14 residues. CDR3 in amino acids: CASSVGHQNTEAFF. The CDR3 nucleotides are TGTGCCAGCAGCGTAGGTCATCAGAACACTGAAGCTTTCTTT. The full variable domain, in which reference TRBV9 and TRBJ1-1 provide the parts outside the CDR3, is DSGVTQTPKHLITATGQRVTLRCSPRSGDLSVYWYQQSLDQGLQFLIQYYNGEERAKGNILERFSAQQFPDLHSELNLSSLELGDSALYFCASSVGHQNTEAFFGQGTRLTVV.

V gene TRBV9 combines with J gene TRBJ2-3; the match to TRBD2 covers 11 bases. The V segment lost 0 bases and the J segment 1 base; nucleotides outside the gene matches: 4. Germline CDR1 is SGDLS and CDR2 is YYNGEE. The CDR3 sequence is 17 residues long. The CDR3 region has the DNA TGTGCCAGCAGCGTAGGGCTAGCGGGGGGTGGCACAGATACGCAGTATTTT. This sequence encodes CASSVGLAGGGTDTQYF.

In nucleotides, the CDR3 is TGCGCCAGCAGCCAAGTCCCACAGGTTACCGGGGAGCTGTTTTTT. Translation gives CASSQVPQVTGELFF. The chain uses TRBV4-1 and TRBJ2-2; a weak D match, TRBD1 (5 bases). The CDR3 extends over 15 amino acids. Per the germline V gene, CDR1 is MGHRA and CDR2 is YSYEKL. V lost 1 base and J lost 5, with 11 bases in between.

This chain connects TRBV5-1 to TRBJ1-1; 7 nucleotides agree with TRBD1. The CDR3 has 14 residues. After removal of 0 bases from V and 4 bases from J, the junction contained 3 bases not matched to a gene. Germline values: CDR1 SGHRS, CDR2 YFSETQ. In nucleotides, the CDR3 is TGCGCCAGCAGCTTGGGCCACAGGGGCACTGAAGCTTTCTTT. This sequence encodes CASSLGHRGTEAFF.

Of note for this clone: The junction and the germline gene differ at one end; a read error may be behind it. The same CDR3 also results from other DNA sequences found in this sample. This chain uses TRBV30 with TRBJ1-6; a possible D gene is TRBD1 (6 bases). From germline, CDR1 is GTSNPN and CDR2 SVGIG (reference sequence). The CDR3 contains 16 residues. The CDR3 DNA follows: TGTGCCTGGAGTAAAGGCGCCGGGACATCTAATTCGCCCCTCCACTTT. Protein sequence: CAWSKGAGTSNSPLHF.

The CDR3 spells CASSAPRGANLNTEAFF. The CDR3 nucleotides read TGCGCCAGCAGCGCCCCCAGGGGGGCTAATTTGAACACTGAAGCTTTCTTT. The rearrangement links TRBV5-1 to TRBJ1-1; 7 bases line up with TRBD1. Unmatched junction bases numbered 12, after V lost 4 bases and J lost 0 bases. Germline loops: CDR1 SGHRS, CDR2 YFSETQ. The length of the CDR3 is 17 residues.

The chain recombines TRBV30 with TRBJ2-7; D perhaps matches TRBD2 (5 bases). Germline lookup yields CDR1 GTSNPN and CDR2 SVGIG (reference sequence). There are 12 residues in the CDR3. Trimming left V 2 bases short and J 2 bases short, with 7 bases between. CDR3 amino acids: CAWSTGTYEQYF. CDR3 coding DNA: TGTGCCTGGAGTACGGGGACCTACGAGCAGTACTTC.

The genes are TRBV18 and TRBJ1-6, with 8 positions matching TRBD1. The CDR3 loop spans 15 amino acids. The V gene's germline CDR1 is KGHSH and CDR2 LQKENI. The ends lost 2 bases at V and 8 bases at J; junction bases unmatched: 5. In DNA, the CDR3 is TGTGCCAGCTCACCATCCCAGGGGGCGCATTCACCCCTCCACTTT. As protein: CASSPSQGAHSPLHF.

This clone was counted a single time. The V and J genes are TRBV18 and TRBJ2-2, with D possibly TRBD2 on 6 matching bases. The length of the CDR3 is 15 residues. The germline gives CDR1 KGHSH, CDR2 LQKENI. The ends were cut back, 6 bases at V and 1 base at J, with 12 bases in the middle. The CDR3 loop reads CASSRLVQNTGELFF. The CDR3 coding sequence is TGTGCCAGCTCCCGACTAGTTCAGAACACCGGGGAGCTGTTTTTT.

The chain carries TRBV11-2 and TRBJ2-5; 12 positions match TRBD2. J was trimmed by 5 bases and V by 5 bases; bases with no gene match: 3. Germline CDR1 reads SGHAT; CDR2 reads FQNNGV. The CDR3 length is 14 residues. The CDR3 nucleotides are TGTGCCAGCAGCCTTGGACTAGCGGGGGAGACCCAGTACTTC. Amino acid sequence: CASSLGLAGETQYF.

This clone was seen only a few times. The V and J genes are TRBV19 and TRBJ1-1; no clear D gene. CDR1 is LNHDA, CDR2 SQIVND, per germline (reference sequence). CDR3 length: 13 residues. Trimming took off 6 bases at V and 1 base at J, with 9 bases between the two ends. The CDR3 is CASSLEENTEAFF. The CDR3 DNA follows: TGTGCCAGTAGCCTGGAGGAGAACACTGAAGCTTTCTTT.

The rearrangement uses TRBV4-1 and TRBJ1-5, with a tentative D call TRBD1 (5 bases). V was pared by 0 bases and J by 8 bases, with 17 bases between. The germline V gene has CDR1 MGHRA and CDR2 YSYEKL. The CDR3 loop spans 16 amino acids. The CDR3 DNA reads as TGCGCCAGCAGCCAAGATGCACAGGCCGTCAGGGAGCCCCAGCATTTT. The encoded protein is CASSQDAQAVREPQHF.